Following are 18 T cell receptor beta chains from one sample sequenced in a study of tissue T cells after allogeneic stem cell transplantation. Some clones are missing from TCRdb's copy, which holds only in-frame ones; the method was immunoSEQ multiplex PCR. The sample holds 20,000 to 25,000 clones, over 55% seen once. What was sequenced was spleen. Every receptor here comes from a female BALB/c mouse in good health. Mouse strain MHC haplotype: H2-d.

Comments on this clone: Gene names denote mouse genes. The observed sequence ends 1 residue before the CDR3 terminus, with the missing tail filled in from the germline J gene. The V call is TRBV13-2, the J call TRBJ2-2; 7 nucleotides line up with TRBD1. Losses at the gene ends were 5 bases for V and 3 bases for J; bases not matched to a gene: 7. Germline V gene sequence: CDR1 NNHNN, CDR2 SYGAGS (reference sequence). The CDR3 has 15 amino acids. This chain's CDR3 is CASGVTGTDTGQLYF. The sequenced part of the CDR3 DNA is TGTGCCAGCGGCGTGACCGGGACAGACACCGGGCAGCTCTAC.

Note on this clone: Gene names refer to mouse genes. The observed sequence ends 1 residue before the CDR3 terminus, with the missing tail filled in from the germline J gene. The chain carries TRBV2 and TRBJ2-5, with a possible D match to TRBD1 (5 bases). The V gene lost 1 base and the J gene lost 2 bases, with 10 bases spanning the gap. The CDR3 extends over 15 amino acids. Looked up from germline, CDR1 is LGHNA and CDR2 is YSYQKL. The part of the CDR3 DNA that was read is TGTGCCAGCAGCCAAGCAGGGAAGGGCCAAGACACCCAGTAC. It is translated as CASSQAGKGQDTQY. The full CDR3 protein reads CASSQAGKGQDTQYF.

Worth noting for this clone: All gene names here are mouse names. The read terminates 1 residue before the CDR3 end, so the remaining end is supplied by the germline J gene. The V call is TRBV24, the J call TRBJ2-4, with TRBD2 identical over 10 bases. Germline values: CDR1 KGHTA, CDR2 FRNEEI. The CDR3 runs to 15 residues. V lost 4 bases to trimming and J lost 2 bases; unmatched junction nucleotides: 3. CDR3 bases read: TGTGCCAGCAGTCGGACTGGGGGTTTTCAAAACACCTTGTAC. Its translation is CASSRTGGFQNTLY. The full CDR3 protein reads CASSRTGGFQNTLYF.

As concerns this clone: Genes here carry mouse names. CDR3 DNA (partial): TGTGCCAGCAGCCAATCAGGGGGAGGGAACACAGAAGTCTTC. This sequence encodes CASSQSGGGNTEVF. The CDR3 as a whole reads CASSQSGGGNTEVFF. V and J are TRBV2 and TRBJ1-1; TRBD1 matches 7 bases. The CDR3 extends 1 residue past the end of the read, so its final part is completed from the germline J gene. CDR3 size: 15 residues. V lost 2 bases, J lost 1 base, and 4 bases stayed unmatched. The germline gives CDR1 LGHNA, CDR2 YSYQKL.

As concerns this clone: Germline and genes: mouse. The covered CDR3 bases are TGTGCCAGCAGTGATGCAGGGGACACCCAGTAC. This gives the protein CASSDAGDTQY. The whole CDR3 reads CASSDAGDTQYF. The V and J genes are TRBV13-1 and TRBJ2-5, with D maybe TRBD1 (5 bases). The read terminates 1 residue before the CDR3 end, so the remaining end is supplied by the germline J gene. The CDR3 contains 12 residues. CDR1 is NSHNY, CDR2 SYGAGN, per germline. The V end lost 0 bases, the J end lost 6 bases, and 5 bases lay between the germline ends.

This clone was seen a handful of times. The genes and germline here are from mouse. The read gets to within 1 residue of the CDR3 end, and the germline J gene fills in the rest. This CDR3 is also generated by other DNA sequences in the sample. The V call is TRBV1, the J call TRBJ2-1, with 8 bases lining up with TRBD2. Losses at the gene ends were 2 bases for V and 3 bases for J; bases not matched to a gene: 0. This CDR3 contains 14 residues. In germline, CDR1 is NSQYPW, CDR2 LRSPGD (reference sequence). The CDR3 protein is CTCSALGGYAEQFF. CDR3 DNA, as far as it was read: TGCACCTGCAGTGCACTGGGGGGCTATGCTGAGCAGTTC.

Regarding this clone: Germline and genes here are mouse. Read sequence stops 1 residue before the CDR3 end, and the germline J gene provides the missing end. The chain couples TRBV31 to TRBJ1-4, with a possible D match to TRBD1 (5 bases). There are 12 residues in the CDR3. Looked up from germline, CDR1 is GKSSPN and CDR2 is SITVG. V gave up 7 bases and J gave up 2 bases, with 8 bases separating them. Here the CDR3 reads CASGTSNERLFF. The part of the CDR3 DNA that was read is TGTGCCTCCGGGACCTCCAACGAAAGATTATTT. Based on the CDR3 plus reference TRBV31 and TRBJ1-4, the full variable domain is AQTIHQWPVAEIKAVGSPLSLGCTIKGKSSPNLYWYWQATGGTLQQLFYSITVGQVESVVQLNLSASRPKDDQFILSTEKLLLSHSGFYLCASGTSNERLFFGHGTKLSVL.

About this clone itself: The gene names given are mouse names. The CDR3 end is not reached by the read, which stops 1 residue before it; the germline J gene fills it in. The rearrangement links TRBV20 to TRBJ2-5; no definite D call. With 5 bases removed from V and 0 bases from J, the gap between germline ends came to 9 bases. The CDR3 length is 13 residues. Looked up from germline, CDR1 is GFQATS and CDR2 is STVNSAI. The chain's CDR3 is CGALTSNQDTQYF. CDR3 DNA (partial): TGTGGTGCTCTGACAAGTAACCAAGACACCCAGTAC. Complete variable domain (other parts from reference TRBV20 and TRBJ2-5): GALVYQYPRRTICKSGTSMRMECQAVGFQATSVAWYRQSPQKTFELIALSTVNSAIKYEQNFTQEKFPISHPNLSFSSMTVLNAYLEDRGLYLCGALTSNQDTQYFGPGTRLLVL.

Concerning this clone itself: These gene names are mouse names. The read comes to an end 1 residue before the CDR3 does, leaving the germline J gene to fill in the end. The rearrangement joins TRBV2 to TRBJ2-1; D may correspond to TRBD1 or TRBD2 (5 bases each). Trimming stripped 4 bases from V and 1 base from J, with 8 bases between. Germline CDR1 LGHNA, CDR2 YSYQKL. The CDR3 sequence is 14 residues long. CDR3 protein: CASSRRDNYAEQFF. CDR3 bases read: TGTGCCAGCAGCCGCCGGGACAACTATGCTGAGCAGTTC.

Notes on this clone: Gene names are the mouse ones. With the read ending 1 residue before the CDR3 end, the germline J gene is used to fill in that end. This chain joins TRBV16 and TRBJ1-4, with 7 bases matching TRBD1. J was trimmed by 2 bases and V by 1 base; bases with no gene match: 1. CDR1 and CDR2 (germline): SGHSA, FRNQAP. The CDR3 contains 15 residues. CDR3 amino acids: CASSLGGQSNERLFF. The sequenced CDR3 bases are TGTGCAAGCAGCTTAGGGGGACAGTCCAACGAAAGATTATTT.

As for this clone: Germline and genes: mouse. The read finishes 1 residue shy of the CDR3 end, and the germline J gene is used to complete it. This chain joins TRBV4 and TRBJ1-1; 8 positions agree with TRBD1. The CDR3 contains 14 residues. Germline CDR1 LGHDT, CDR2 YNNKQL (reference sequence). The J segment lost 4 bases and the V segment lost 4 bases, leaving 5 bases of the junction unmatched. CDR3 amino acids: CASSSPRGRTEVFF. The sequenced part of the CDR3 DNA is TGTGCCAGCAGCTCCCCCAGGGGGCGCACAGAAGTCTTC.

This clone has more than one count but fewer than ten. Gene and germline names: mouse. The read stops 1 residue short of the end of the CDR3; the missing end is completed from the germline J gene. The gene calls are TRBV13-2 and TRBJ2-2, with TRBD2 matching over 7 bases. The trim removed 2 bases at V and 2 bases at J, leaving 0 bases unmatched. The CDR3 runs 14 residues. Germline V gene data show CDR1 as NNHNN and CDR2 as SYGAGS (reference sequence). The covered CDR3 bases are TGTGCCAGCGGTGACTGGGGGAACACCGGGCAGCTCTAC. Its protein product is CASGDWGNTGQLY. The complete CDR3 protein is CASGDWGNTGQLYF.

Concerning this clone: The germline and genes are mouse ones. The CDR3 extends 1 residue past the end of the read, so its final part is completed from the germline J gene. The chain is built from TRBV13-3 and TRBJ2-5; 8 nucleotides align to TRBD2. The trim removed 3 bases at V and 1 base at J, leaving 1 base unmatched. There are 14 residues in the CDR3. Per germline, CDR1 NNHDY and CDR2 SYVADS. The CDR3 loop reads CASSVGGYQDTQYF. The CDR3 bases that were read are TGTGCCAGCAGTGTGGGGGGGTACCAAGACACCCAGTAC.

This clone turned up a few times. Gene and germline names: mouse. The CDR3 is cut off 1 residue early in the read; its end comes from the germline J gene. This chain links TRBV13-3 with TRBJ1-5; possible D gene TRBD1, 6 bases. This CDR3 has 13 residues. Germline assignment: CDR1 NNHDY and CDR2 SYVADS. V lost 7 bases and J 2 bases, leaving 10 bases between the germline ends. The CDR3 bases that were read are TGTGCCAGCGGGCCAGGGGACAACCAGGCTCCGCTT. This encodes CASGPGDNQAPL. The entire CDR3 is CASGPGDNQAPLF.

A note on this clone: Gene names and germline refer to mouse. Coverage ceases 1 residue before the CDR3 finishes, and the germline J gene fills in the end. The rearrangement joins TRBV13-2 to TRBJ1-5, with 11 bases that match TRBD1. With 2 bases clipped from V and 4 bases from J, the junction kept 2 bases outside the gene matches. CDR1 NNHNN and CDR2 SYGAGS come from the germline V gene (reference sequence). The CDR3 is 15 amino acids. CDR3 sequence: CASGDRDRGNQAPLF. The DNA read from the CDR3 is TGTGCCAGCGGTGACCGGGACAGGGGGAACCAGGCTCCGCTT.

On this clone: The genes and germline here are from mouse. The CDR3 goes on 1 residue after the read ends, and that part is filled in from the germline J gene. The chain couples TRBV5 to TRBJ2-3; weak D call: TRBD2 (6 bases). The germline V and J ends were trimmed by 0 bases and 1 base, with 8 bases remaining between them. CDR1 is LGHNA and CDR2 is YNLKQL in the germline V gene (reference sequence). This CDR3 contains 15 residues. CDR3: CASSQEMGGAETLYF. Incomplete CDR3 DNA: TGTGCCAGCAGCCAAGAAATGGGGGGTGCAGAAACGCTGTAT.

This clone came up a few times. Germline and genes: mouse. The read falls 1 residue short of the CDR3 end, and the missing part is taken from the germline J gene. This chain links TRBV5 with TRBJ2-1, with D possibly matching TRBD1 (5 bases). The germline V gene encodes CDR1 LGHNA and CDR2 YNLKQL (reference sequence). This CDR3 region has 14 residues. V was clipped by 4 bases and J by 0 bases, with 7 bases between them. The DNA read from the CDR3 is TGTGCCAGCAGCCTCAGGGATAACTATGCTGAGCAGTTC. This encodes CASSLRDNYAEQF. The whole CDR3 sequence is CASSLRDNYAEQFF.

Details on this clone: The gene names given are mouse names. Coverage ceases 1 residue before the CDR3 finishes, and the germline J gene fills in the end. The rearrangement uses TRBV20 and TRBJ2-4; tentative D call: TRBD2 (6 bases). The CDR3 has 15 amino acids. Per germline, CDR1 GFQATS and CDR2 STVNSAI. V shed 1 base and J shed 1 base, with 12 bases lying between them. The CDR3 sequence is CGARGKMGGQNTLYF. Incomplete CDR3 DNA: TGTGGTGCTAGGGGTAAAATGGGGGGTCAAAACACCTTGTAC.